The 28 T cell receptor beta chains below come from one sample, sequenced in a study of cytomegalovirus exposure and HLA in healthy donors (dated by TCRdb to between 2016 and 2019). Library creation used the immunoSEQ multiplex PCR assay. The multiplex PCR relied on a mix of 60 forward primers for TCR Vbeta segments and 13 reverse primers for TCR Jbeta segments. Here the immuneACCESS table is served through TCRdb, limited to in-frame sequences with V and J called. Missing clones are a known gap in these copies; in checked studies unresolved V genes cover under half, and the rest lacks a known reason. For this sample the table gives under 130,000 clones, of which around 80% were detected only once. More than 6.5% of the sample comes from the top ten. The specimen was PBMCs. All receptors come from a man aged 35-49 years in good health and CMV-seropositive.

The chain recombines TRBV4-3 with TRBJ1-3, with D possibly TRBD1 on 5 matching bases. The CDR3 is 17 residues long. V shed 4 bases and J shed 4 bases, with 20 bases lying between them. Germline V gene sequence: CDR1 LGHNA, CDR2 YSLEER. This CDR3 is CASSLWSIRTPGNTIYF. CDR3 coding DNA: TGCGCCAGCAGCCTCTGGTCGATCCGGACACCCGGAAACACCATATATTTT.

The chain links TRBV14 to TRBJ2-5; possibly TRBD2 for D (5 bases). Trimming left V 0 bases short and J 5 bases short, with 13 bases between. Germline CDR1 and CDR2: SGHDN and FVKESK. The CDR3 covers 15 residues. The CDR3 nucleotides are TGTGCCAGCAGCCAAGAAAGACTACTCTGGGAGACCCAGTACTTC. This translates into CASSQERLLWETQYF.

The chain combines TRBV6-6 with TRBJ1-2, with TRBD1 matching 8 bases. The V and J ends lost 5 bases and 6 bases, in that order; junction bases with no gene match: 11. CDR1 and CDR2 from the germline V gene are MNHNY and SVGAGI (reference sequence). This CDR3 has 15 amino acids. The chain's CDR3 is CASSDLAGGGDGYTF. For the CDR3, the DNA is TGTGCCAGCAGTGACTTGGCAGGGGGCGGTGATGGCTACACCTTC.

The gene calls are TRBV4-2 and TRBJ1-4, with 7 bases that match TRBD1. Germline CDR1 LGHNA, CDR2 YNFKEQ. This CDR3 is 15 amino acids long. Germline trimming cut 8 bases from V and 5 bases from J; bases unmatched to any gene: 11. The CDR3 region is CASRPGTVENEKLFF. The CDR3 coding sequence is TGTGCCAGCCGCCCTGGGACAGTCGAAAATGAAAAACTGTTTTTT.

This clone was recorded only once. The V and J genes are TRBV30 and TRBJ1-1; D remains ambiguous. V shed 0 bases and J shed 1 base, with 6 bases lying between them. This CDR3 is built from 13 residues. Per the germline V gene, CDR1 is GTSNPN and CDR2 is SVGIG (reference sequence). CDR3 sequence: CAWSVLANTEAFF. The DNA of the CDR3 is TGTGCCTGGAGTGTACTCGCGAACACTGAAGCTTTCTTT.

This chain connects TRBV29-1 to TRBJ2-7; 10 bases map to TRBD1. J was trimmed by 3 bases and V by 0 bases; bases with no gene match: 5. The CDR3 is 15 amino acids. Per the germline V gene, CDR1 is SQVTM and CDR2 is ANQGSEA. CDR3 sequence (DNA): TGCAGCGTTGAAGACCCGGACAGGGGGATCTACGAGCAGTACTTC. This sequence encodes CSVEDPDRGIYEQYF.

The chain joins TRBV20-1 to TRBJ2-3; a weak D match, TRBD2 (5 bases). V dropped 5 bases and J dropped 6 bases, with 9 bases sitting between them. CDR1 DFQATT and CDR2 SNEGSKA come from the germline V gene (reference sequence). The CDR3 covers 11 residues. The CDR3 nucleotides read TGCAGTGCTGCTGCTAGCGATACGCAGTATTTT. Encoded protein: CSAAASDTQYF.

This clone was observed a handful of times. The V call is TRBV7-2, the J call TRBJ1-1, with D unclear. CDR3 length equals 15 residues. Trimming stripped 0 bases from V and 3 bases from J, with 11 bases between. The germline CDR1 and CDR2 sequences are SGHTA and FQGNSA. The CDR3 sequence is CASSLASGVYTEAFF. Written as DNA, the CDR3 is TGTGCCAGCAGCTTAGCGTCCGGGGTGTACACTGAAGCTTTCTTT.

The rearrangement joins TRBV18 to TRBJ1-3, with no clear D. This CDR3 comprises 16 residues. V was clipped by 3 bases and J by 3 bases, with 15 bases between them. Germline-derived CDR1 and CDR2 are KGHSH and LQKENI. The CDR3 DNA sequence: TGTGCCAGCTCACCCGCCCGGGTGGAGAATGGAAACACCATATATTTT. It specifies CASSPARVENGNTIYF.

The chain carries TRBV4-2 and TRBJ2-2; 7 nucleotides agree with TRBD2. The germline gives CDR1 LGHNA, CDR2 YNFKEQ. CDR3 size: 18 residues. Trimming removed 0 bases from V and 1 base from J; junction bases left unmatched: 8. CDR3 sequence: CASSQDQRGEGNTGELFF. The CDR3 DNA sequence: TGTGCCAGCAGCCAAGATCAACGGGGGGAGGGGAACACCGGGGAGCTGTTTTTT.

This clone was seen a few times. The CDR3 loop is CASSVGQGGNQPQHF. The CDR3 DNA reads TGTGCCAGCAGCGTAGGTCAGGGTGGCAATCAGCCCCAGCATTTT. The genes are TRBV9 and TRBJ1-5, with D maybe TRBD1 (5 bases). CDR1 is SGDLS and CDR2 is YYNGEE in the germline V gene. V was clipped by 0 bases and J by 2 bases, with 9 bases between them. This CDR3 has 15 amino acids.

V is TRBV9 and J is TRBJ2-1; maybe TRBD2 (8 bases). Germline loops: CDR1 SGDLS, CDR2 YYNGEE. CDR3 length: 17 residues. Deletions cut 4 bases from V and 4 bases from J, with 21 bases between. Here the CDR3 DNA reads TGTGCCAGCAGCTCTACGGGGGGGAGGGGGCCATACAATGAGCAGTTCTTC. Its protein product is CASSSTGGRGPYNEQFF.

The chain is built from TRBV4-1 and TRBJ1-3; possibly TRBD1 for D (5 bases). V was trimmed by 0 bases and J by 5 bases, leaving 14 bases between them. Germline V gene data show CDR1 as MGHRA and CDR2 as YSYEKL. There are 16 residues in the CDR3. CDR3 coding DNA: TGCGCCAGCAGCCAAGATAGGAGGGGCGGACGAAACACCATATATTTT. Its translation is CASSQDRRGGRNTIYF.

The chain is built from TRBV11-2 and TRBJ2-3, with TRBD2 identical over 8 bases. CDR1 and CDR2 (germline): SGHAT, FQNNGV. Trimming cost V 5 bases and J 4 bases; bases outside gene matches: 11. The CDR3 covers 16 residues. CDR3 in amino acids: CASSTKGREGADTQYF. CDR3 in DNA: TGTGCCAGCAGCACAAAAGGACGGGAGGGTGCAGATACGCAGTATTTT.

This clone was observed a few times. The V and J genes are TRBV7-9 and TRBJ2-7; 8 bases agree with TRBD1. Germline V CDR1 and CDR2: SEHNR, FQNEAQ (reference sequence). The CDR3 is made up of 13 amino acids. V shed 11 bases and J 5 bases; nucleotides not matched to a gene: 11. CDR3 in DNA: TGTGCCTCCCAGGGGGCCGGCGGGAACGAGCAGTACTTC. Protein: CASQGAGGNEQYF.

The chain couples TRBV4-3 to TRBJ2-5, with 8 nucleotides matching TRBD2. The germline CDR1 and CDR2 sequences are LGHNA and YSLEER. This CDR3 is built from 16 residues. J lost 1 base, V lost 0 bases, and 4 bases had no gene match. In nucleotides, the CDR3 is TGCGCCAGCAGCCAAGATTGGGCGGGGGGCCAAGAGACCCAGTACTTC. Its protein is CASSQDWAGGQETQYF.

V is TRBV4-1 and J is TRBJ2-7; 9 bases agree with TRBD2. The CDR3 runs 15 residues. The trim removed 4 bases at V and 4 bases at J, leaving 8 bases unmatched. CDR1 and CDR2 from the germline V gene are MGHRA and YSYEKL. The CDR3 protein is CASSRETSGSYEQYF. In DNA, the CDR3 is TGCGCCAGCAGCCGGGAGACTAGCGGAAGTTACGAGCAGTACTTC.

The chain couples TRBV7-9 to TRBJ2-1, with TRBD1 matching 7 bases. This CDR3 is 16 amino acids long. CDR1 is SEHNR and CDR2 is FQNEAQ in the germline V gene (reference sequence). After removal of 4 bases from V and 0 bases from J, the junction contained 6 bases not matched to a gene. CDR3: CASSSPRGSSYNEQFF. CDR3 nucleotide sequence: TGTGCCAGCAGCTCACCCAGGGGGAGCTCCTACAATGAGCAGTTCTTC.

The CDR3 here is CASSFGLAGGGQETQYF. The DNA of the CDR3 is TGTGCCAGCAGCTTCGGACTAGCGGGGGGAGGGCAAGAGACCCAGTACTTC. The V and J genes are TRBV7-6 and TRBJ2-5; 14 bases map to TRBD2. The CDR3 has 17 amino acids. CDR1 is SGHVS and CDR2 is FNYEAQ in the germline V gene. V was clipped by 3 bases and J by 2 bases; unmatched bases: 5.

Details on this clone: Different DNA sequences within this sample yield the same CDR3. The gene calls are TRBV6-6 and TRBJ2-7; 9 nucleotides match TRBD1. Germline V lookup: CDR1 MNHNY, CDR2 SVGAGI (reference sequence). Trimming at V came to 4 bases and at J to 7 bases, leaving 11 bases not matched to a gene. This CDR3 has 15 amino acids. This CDR3 is CASSSPDRGPPEQYF. For the CDR3, the DNA is TGTGCCAGCAGTTCCCCGGACAGGGGCCCCCCTGAGCAGTACTTC.

The genes are TRBV15 and TRBJ2-7, with TRBD1 matching over 9 bases. V dropped 1 base and J dropped 3; count of bases not matched to a gene: 4. The CDR3 is 15 residues long. Germline V gene sequence: CDR1 LNHNV, CDR2 YYDKDF (reference sequence). CDR3 sequence (DNA): TGTGCCACCAGCAGAGCGGGACAGGGTAACTACGAGCAGTACTTC. This translates into CATSRAGQGNYEQYF.

V is TRBV6-1 and J is TRBJ2-1; maybe TRBD2 (6 bases). V was clipped by 2 bases and J by 8 bases, with 13 bases between them. CDR3 size: 14 residues. The germline CDR1 and CDR2 sequences are MNHNS and SASEGT. The CDR3 nucleotides read TGTGCCAGCAGTGAATGGGGGGTGCTATATGAGCAGTTCTTC. It specifies CASSEWGVLYEQFF.

As concerns this clone: The junction does not match germline at one end; this may be a read error. The V gene is TRBV7-9, the J gene TRBJ2-1; 7 nucleotides agree with TRBD1. The CDR3 runs to 16 residues. CDR1 is SEHNR and CDR2 is FQNEAQ in the germline V gene (reference sequence). The CDR3 DNA follows: TGTTCCAGCAGCCAGGCCCACCAGGGGGTCTACAATGAGCAGTTCTTC. Translated: CSSSQAHQGVYNEQFF.

V gene TRBV30 combines with J gene TRBJ1-5, with a weak D call TRBD1 (5 bases). V was trimmed by 0 bases and J by 0 bases, leaving 15 bases between them. The CDR3 extends over 17 amino acids. Germline V gene lookup returns CDR1 GTSNPN and CDR2 SVGIG (reference sequence). This chain's CDR3 is CAWSVQRGDRSNQPQHF. The CDR3 nucleotides are TGTGCCTGGAGTGTACAACGGGGGGATCGTAGCAATCAGCCCCAGCATTTT. Full variable domain (rest looked up from reference TRBV30 and TRBJ1-5): SQTIHQWPATLVQPVGSPLSLECTVEGTSNPNLYWYRQAAGRGLQLLFYSVGIGQISSEVPQNLSASRPQDRQFILSSKKLLLSDSGFYLCAWSVQRGDRSNQPQHFGDGTRLSIL.

In regard to this clone: The junction and the germline gene differ at one end; a read error may be behind it. J is TRBJ2-5 and V is TRBV5-1; 7 nucleotides line up with TRBD1. CDR1 and CDR2 (germline): SGHRS, YFSETQ. This CDR3 is 13 amino acids long. The CDR3 is CVSSLTGWETQYF. CDR3 DNA: TGCGTCAGCAGCCTGACAGGGTGGGAGACCCAGTACTTC.

Only a few counts were recorded for this clone. The chain employs TRBV10-1 and TRBJ2-1, with 8 bases matching TRBD2. Germline trimming cut 7 bases from V and 1 base from J; bases unmatched to any gene: 9. The germline V gene encodes CDR1 WNHNN and CDR2 SYGVQD (reference sequence). The CDR3 covers 16 residues. CDR3 nucleotides: TGCGCCAGCAACAGCGGGAGAGTTGGGTCCTACAATGAGCAGTTCTTC. Its translation: CASNSGRVGSYNEQFF.

V usage is TRBV6-6 and J usage is TRBJ1-1; 7 bases fit TRBD1. Losses at the gene ends were 5 bases for V and 8 bases for J; bases not matched to a gene: 11. The CDR3 loop spans 14 amino acids. CDR1 and CDR2 from the germline V gene are MNHNY and SVGAGI (reference sequence). DNA of the CDR3: TGTGCCAGCAGTATCCGGGACAGAAGCTTAGAAGCTTTCTTT. Translated: CASSIRDRSLEAFF.

The J gene is TRBJ2-1, the V gene TRBV5-1; 12 nucleotides match TRBD2. Germline CDR1 and CDR2: SGHRS and YFSETQ. V shed 3 bases and J 3 bases; nucleotides not matched to a gene: 4. This CDR3 spans 16 amino acids. In DNA form, the CDR3 reads TGCGCCAGCAGCTCCCTAGCGGGAGGGCTCTACAATGAGCAGTTCTTC. Protein: CASSSLAGGLYNEQFF.